The 5 T cell receptor beta chains presented below share a single source sample, sequenced in a study of T cell clonality in common variable immunodeficiency. Profiled with immunoSEQ multiplex PCR; TCRdb holds only in-frame clones, not every one. In total the sample includes tens of thousands of clones, none of them seen once. Sequencing was done on a sample of peripheral blood mononuclear cells. These receptors originate from a person between 18 and 75 years old in good health.

This clone was recorded at least ten times. The missing CDR3 end, 3 residues past where the read stops, is filled in from the germline J gene. The V gene is TRBV3-1 (or the pseudogene TRBV3-2), the J gene TRBJ1-5; 9 bases are shared with TRBD1. V dropped 4 bases and J dropped 5; count of bases not matched to a gene: 3. The CDR3 contains 14 residues. Per the germline V gene, CDR1 is LGHDT and CDR2 is YNNKEL (reference sequence). The chain's CDR3 is CASSLQGADQPQHF. The DNA read from the CDR3 is TGTGCCAGCAGCCTACAGGGGGCGGATCAGCCC.

This clone was counted ten times or more. The read finishes 3 residues shy of the CDR3 end, and the germline J gene is used to complete it. J is TRBJ1-1 and V is TRBV7-9; 7 bases align to TRBD1. The CDR3 runs to 15 residues. V lost 11 bases to trimming and J lost 0 bases; unmatched junction nucleotides: 12. Germline V gene lookup returns CDR1 SEHNR and CDR2 FQNEAQ (reference sequence). The covered CDR3 bases are TGTGCCGGATCGACAGGGACTCCCCTGAACACTGAA. The encoded protein is CAGSTGTPLNTE. The complete CDR3 reads CAGSTGTPLNTEAFF.

This clone was counted at least ten times. The read falls 3 residues short of the CDR3 end, and the missing part is taken from the germline J gene. J is TRBJ2-3 and V is TRBV7-3, with 8 bases lining up with TRBD2. After removal of 1 base from V and 1 base from J, the junction contained 10 bases not matched to a gene. In germline, CDR1 is SGHTA, CDR2 FQGTGA. The CDR3 spans 18 residues. Here the CDR3 reads CASSLRPLGAGGTDTQYF. CDR3 bases read: TGTGCCAGCAGCTTAAGGCCCTTGGGAGCGGGAGGCACAGATACG.

This clone appeared many times. From the germline J gene comes the end of the CDR3, since the read stops 3 residues before it. The V gene is TRBV11-2, the J gene TRBJ2-1; D gene ambiguous. Deletions cut 1 base from V and 4 bases from J, with 8 bases between. The CDR3 spans 14 residues. From germline, CDR1 is SGHAT and CDR2 FQNNGV. Incomplete CDR3 DNA: TGTGCCAGCAGCTTAGGTCCAGATTACAATGAG. Protein sequence: CASSLGPDYNE. The entire CDR3 reads CASSLGPDYNEQFF.

This clone has at least ten counts. The read ends 3 residues early relative to the CDR3; the germline J gene fills the gap. The genes are TRBV5-1 and TRBJ1-4; a possible D gene is TRBD1 (5 bases). The germline CDR1 and CDR2 sequences are SGHRS and YFSETQ. This CDR3 spans 13 amino acids. Trimming took off 7 bases at V and 2 bases at J, with 9 bases between the two ends. The part of the CDR3 DNA that was read is TGCGCCAGCGGGGCCAGCACTAATGAAAAA. It specifies CASGASTNEK. The complete CDR3 reads CASGASTNEKLFF.